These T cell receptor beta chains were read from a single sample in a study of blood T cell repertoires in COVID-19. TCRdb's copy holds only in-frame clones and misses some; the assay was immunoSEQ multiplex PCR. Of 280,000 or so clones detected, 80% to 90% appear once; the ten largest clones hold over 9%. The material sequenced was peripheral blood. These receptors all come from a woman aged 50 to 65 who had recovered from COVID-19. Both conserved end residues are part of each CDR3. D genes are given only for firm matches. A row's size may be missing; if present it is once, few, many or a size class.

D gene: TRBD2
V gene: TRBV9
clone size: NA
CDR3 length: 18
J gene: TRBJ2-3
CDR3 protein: CASSKTGTSGRGPDTQYF
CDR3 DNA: TGTGCCAGCAGCAAAACCGGGACTAGCGGGAGGGGTCCAGATACGCAGTATTTT

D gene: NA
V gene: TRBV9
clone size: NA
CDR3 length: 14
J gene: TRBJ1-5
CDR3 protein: CASSVDHMNQPQHF
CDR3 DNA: TGTGCCAGCAGCGTAGATCACATGAATCAGCCCCAGCATTTT

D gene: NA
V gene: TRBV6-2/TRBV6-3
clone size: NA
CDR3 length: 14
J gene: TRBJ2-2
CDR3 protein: CASSYNRRGGELFF
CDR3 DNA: TGTGCCAGCAGTTACAACCGCAGGGGCGGGGAGCTGTTTTTT

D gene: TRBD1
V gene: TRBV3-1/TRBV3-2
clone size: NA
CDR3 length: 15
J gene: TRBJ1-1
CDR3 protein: CASSSRDRGNTEAFF
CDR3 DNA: TGTGCCAGCAGCTCTCGGGACAGGGGGAACACTGAAGCTTTCTTT

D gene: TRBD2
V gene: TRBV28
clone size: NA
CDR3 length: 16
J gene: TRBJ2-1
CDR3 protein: CASSLHGLAGGSEQFF
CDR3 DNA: TGTGCCAGCAGTTTACACGGACTAGCGGGAGGGAGTGAGCAGTTCTTC

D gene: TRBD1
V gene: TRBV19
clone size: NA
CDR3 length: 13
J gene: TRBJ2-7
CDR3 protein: CASQQGATDEQYF
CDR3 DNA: TGTGCCAGTCAACAGGGGGCAACGGACGAGCAGTACTTC

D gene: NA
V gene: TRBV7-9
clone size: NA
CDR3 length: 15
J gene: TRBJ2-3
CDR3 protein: CASSLASGSTDTQYF
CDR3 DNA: TGTGCCAGCAGCTTAGCGAGCGGAAGCACAGATACGCAGTATTTT

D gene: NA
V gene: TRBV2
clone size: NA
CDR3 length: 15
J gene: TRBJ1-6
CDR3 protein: CASSENVKGRSPLHF
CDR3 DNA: TGTGCCAGCAGTGAGAACGTTAAGGGGAGGTCACCCCTCCACTTT

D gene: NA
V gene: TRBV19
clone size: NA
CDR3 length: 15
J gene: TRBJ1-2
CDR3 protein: CASSISGDANYGYTF
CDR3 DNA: TGTGCCAGTAGTATTTCAGGGGACGCTAACTATGGCTACACCTTC

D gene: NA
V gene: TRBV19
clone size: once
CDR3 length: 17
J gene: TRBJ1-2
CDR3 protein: CASNVLGASPTHYGYTF
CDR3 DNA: TGTGCCAGTAATGTGTTGGGAGCGAGCCCTACTCACTATGGCTACACCTTC

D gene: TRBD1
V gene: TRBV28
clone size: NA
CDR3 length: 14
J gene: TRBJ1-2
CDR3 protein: CASSSQMDRHGYTF
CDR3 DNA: TGTGCCAGCAGTTCGCAAATGGACAGGCATGGCTACACCTTC

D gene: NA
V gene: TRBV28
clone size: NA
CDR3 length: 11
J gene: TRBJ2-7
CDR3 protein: CASGQTYEQYF
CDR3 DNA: TGTGCCAGCGGGCAAACCTACGAGCAGTACTTC

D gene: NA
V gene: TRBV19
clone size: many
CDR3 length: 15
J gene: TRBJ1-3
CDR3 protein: CASRVDRSSGNTIYF
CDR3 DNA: TGTGCCAGTAGGGTTGACAGGAGCTCTGGAAACACCATATATTTT

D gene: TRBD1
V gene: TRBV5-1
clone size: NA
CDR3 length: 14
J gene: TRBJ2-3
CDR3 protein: CASSLGQGRDTQYF
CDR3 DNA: TGCGCCAGCAGCTTGGGACAGGGAAGAGATACGCAGTATTTT

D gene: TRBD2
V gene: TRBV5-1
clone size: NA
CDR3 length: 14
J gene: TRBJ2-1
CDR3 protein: CASSSSGVYNEQFF
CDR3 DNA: TGCGCCAGCAGCTCTAGCGGGGTATACAATGAGCAGTTCTTC

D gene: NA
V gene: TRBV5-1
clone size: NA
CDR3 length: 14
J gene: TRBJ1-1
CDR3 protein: CASSPGGVDTEAFF
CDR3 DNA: TGCGCCAGCAGCCCGGGTGGTGTGGACACTGAAGCTTTCTTT

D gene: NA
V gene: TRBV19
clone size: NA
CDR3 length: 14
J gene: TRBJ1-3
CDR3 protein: CASSIAVAGNTIYF
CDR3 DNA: TGTGCCAGTAGTATAGCAGTGGCTGGAAACACCATATATTTT

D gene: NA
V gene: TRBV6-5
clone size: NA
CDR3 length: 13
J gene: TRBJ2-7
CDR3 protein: CASSYRGGIEQYF
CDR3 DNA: TGTGCCAGCAGTTACCGTGGAGGGATTGAGCAGTACTTC

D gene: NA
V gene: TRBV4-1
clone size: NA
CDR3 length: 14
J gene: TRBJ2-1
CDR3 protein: CASSIIPTGNEQFF
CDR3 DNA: TGCGCCAGCAGCATCATACCGACGGGGAATGAGCAGTTCTTC

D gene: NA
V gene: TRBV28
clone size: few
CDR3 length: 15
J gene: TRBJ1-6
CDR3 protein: CASRPRDTYNSPLHF
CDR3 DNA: TGTGCCAGCAGACCCCGGGACACCTATAATTCACCCCTCCACTTT

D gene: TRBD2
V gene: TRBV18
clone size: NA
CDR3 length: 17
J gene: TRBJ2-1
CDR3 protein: CASSPLVGLASLMEQFF
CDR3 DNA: TGTGCCAGCTCACCATTGGTGGGACTAGCGAGTCTAATGGAGCAGTTCTTC

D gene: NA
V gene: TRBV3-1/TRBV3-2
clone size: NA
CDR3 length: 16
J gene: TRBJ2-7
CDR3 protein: CASSQGGQRRVYEQYF
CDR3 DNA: TGTGCCAGCAGCCAAGGAGGACAGAGAAGGGTCTACGAGCAGTACTTC

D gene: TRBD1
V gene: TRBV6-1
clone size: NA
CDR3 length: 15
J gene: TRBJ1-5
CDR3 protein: CASSEYRGANQPQHF
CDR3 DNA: TGTGCCAGCAGTGAATACAGGGGCGCCAATCAGCCCCAGCATTTT

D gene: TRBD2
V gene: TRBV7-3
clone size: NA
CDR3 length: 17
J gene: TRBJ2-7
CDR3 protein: CASSLGGLAGGPYEQYF
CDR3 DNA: TGTGCCAGCAGCTTAGGGGGACTAGCGGGAGGGCCATACGAGCAGTACTTC

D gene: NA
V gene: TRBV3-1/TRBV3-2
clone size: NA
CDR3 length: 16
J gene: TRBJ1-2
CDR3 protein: CASSQGLVSPNYGYTF
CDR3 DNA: TGTGCCAGCAGCCAAGGCCTGGTCAGTCCTAACTATGGCTACACCTTC

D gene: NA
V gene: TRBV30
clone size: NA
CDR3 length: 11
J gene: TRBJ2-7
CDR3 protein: CAWSVHYEQYF
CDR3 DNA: TGTGCCTGGAGTGTACATTACGAGCAGTACTTC

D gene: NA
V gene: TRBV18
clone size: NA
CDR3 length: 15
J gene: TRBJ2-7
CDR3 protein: CASSPQGRGGVEQYF
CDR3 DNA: TGTGCCAGCTCACCCCAGGGCAGGGGAGGGGTCGAGCAGTACTTC

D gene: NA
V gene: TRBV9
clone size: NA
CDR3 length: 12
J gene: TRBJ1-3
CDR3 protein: CASSSEGNTIYF
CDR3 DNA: TGTGCCAGCAGCTCTGAGGGAAACACCATATATTTT

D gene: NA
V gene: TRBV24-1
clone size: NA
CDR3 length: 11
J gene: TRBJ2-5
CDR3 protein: CATAVSETQYF
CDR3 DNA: TGTGCCACCGCGGTTTCAGAGACCCAGTACTTC

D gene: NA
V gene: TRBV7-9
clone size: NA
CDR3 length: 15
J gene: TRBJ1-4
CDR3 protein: CASSQQTVGNEKLFF
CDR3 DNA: TGTGCCAGCAGTCAACAGACAGTTGGTAATGAAAAACTGTTTTTT

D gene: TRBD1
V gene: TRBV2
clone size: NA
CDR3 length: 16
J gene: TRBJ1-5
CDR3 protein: CASRKTGVMRGQPQHF
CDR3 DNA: TGTGCCAGCAGGAAAACAGGGGTGATGAGGGGACAGCCCCAGCATTTT

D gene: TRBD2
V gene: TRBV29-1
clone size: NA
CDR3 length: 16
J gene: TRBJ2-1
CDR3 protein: CSAEPGSGLAGNEQFF
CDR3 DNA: TGCAGCGCTGAACCAGGATCCGGACTAGCGGGCAATGAGCAGTTCTTC

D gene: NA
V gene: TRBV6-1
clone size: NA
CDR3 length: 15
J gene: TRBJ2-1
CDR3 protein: CASSEGAGSYNEQFF
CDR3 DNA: TGTGCCAGCAGTGAAGGCGCAGGTTCCTACAATGAGCAGTTCTTC

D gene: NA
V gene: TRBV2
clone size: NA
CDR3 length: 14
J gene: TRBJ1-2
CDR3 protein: CASSEMWGRGGYTF
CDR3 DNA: TGTGCCAGCAGTGAAATGTGGGGGAGGGGGGGCTACACCTTC

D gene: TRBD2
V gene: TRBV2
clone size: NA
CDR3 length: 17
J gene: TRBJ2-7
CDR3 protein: CASSDPSGRYNSYEQYF
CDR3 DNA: TGTGCCAGCAGTGACCCTAGCGGGAGGTACAACTCCTACGAGCAGTACTTC

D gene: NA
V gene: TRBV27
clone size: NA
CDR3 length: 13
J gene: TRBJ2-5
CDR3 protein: CASSLGHQETQYF
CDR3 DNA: TGTGCCAGCAGTTTAGGGCACCAAGAGACCCAGTACTTC

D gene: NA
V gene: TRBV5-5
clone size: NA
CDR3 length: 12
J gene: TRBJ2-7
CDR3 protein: CASSSMTDEQYF
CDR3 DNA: TGTGCCAGCAGCTCTATGACAGACGAGCAGTACTTC

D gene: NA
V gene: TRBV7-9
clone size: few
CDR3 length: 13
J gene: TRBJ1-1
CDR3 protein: CASTLMEIGEAFF
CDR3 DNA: TGTGCCAGCACCCTTATGGAGATCGGTGAAGCTTTCTTT

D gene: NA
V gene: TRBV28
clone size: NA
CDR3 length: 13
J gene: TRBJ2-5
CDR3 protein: CASFTGMKETQYF
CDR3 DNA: TGTGCCAGCTTCACCGGGATGAAAGAGACCCAGTACTTC

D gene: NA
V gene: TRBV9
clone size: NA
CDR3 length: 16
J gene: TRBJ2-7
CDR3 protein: CASSVAGWGRADEQYF
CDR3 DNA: TGTGCCAGCAGCGTAGCTGGTTGGGGCAGGGCTGACGAGCAGTACTTC

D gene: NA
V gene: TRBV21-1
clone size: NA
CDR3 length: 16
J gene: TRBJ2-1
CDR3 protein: CASSCRMGRERVEQFF
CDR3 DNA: TGTGCCAGCAGCTGCCGGATGGGGAGAGAAAGGGTTGAGCAGTTCTTC

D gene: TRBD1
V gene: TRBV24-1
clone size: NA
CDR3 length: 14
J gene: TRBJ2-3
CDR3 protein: CATRGTDNTDTQYF
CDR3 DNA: TGTGCCACCAGGGGGACAGATAACACAGATACGCAGTATTTT

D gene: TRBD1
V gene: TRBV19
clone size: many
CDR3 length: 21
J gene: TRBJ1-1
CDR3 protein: CATPIIPGQGEFRVVNTEAFF
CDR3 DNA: TGTGCCACTCCTATCATACCGGGACAGGGGGAATTTCGAGTAGTGAACACTGAAGCTTTCTTT

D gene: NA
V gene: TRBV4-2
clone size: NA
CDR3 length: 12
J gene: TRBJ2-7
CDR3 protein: CASSNGRYEQYF
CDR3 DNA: TGTGCCAGCAGCAACGGCAGGTACGAGCAGTACTTC

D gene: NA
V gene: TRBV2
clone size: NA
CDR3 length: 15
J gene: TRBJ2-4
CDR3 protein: CASSRVGVEMNIQYF
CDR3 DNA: TGTGCCAGCAGTCGTGTAGGGGTTGAGATGAACATTCAGTACTTC

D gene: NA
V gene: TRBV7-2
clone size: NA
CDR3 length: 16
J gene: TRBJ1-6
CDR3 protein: CASSPSGSSYNSPLHF
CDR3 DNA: TGTGCCAGCAGCCCCTCGGGAAGCTCCTATAATTCACCCCTCCACTTT

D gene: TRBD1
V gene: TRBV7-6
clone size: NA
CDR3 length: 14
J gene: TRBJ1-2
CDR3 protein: CASSLEQGSYGYTF
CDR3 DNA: TGTGCCAGCAGCTTAGAACAGGGGAGCTATGGCTACACCTTC